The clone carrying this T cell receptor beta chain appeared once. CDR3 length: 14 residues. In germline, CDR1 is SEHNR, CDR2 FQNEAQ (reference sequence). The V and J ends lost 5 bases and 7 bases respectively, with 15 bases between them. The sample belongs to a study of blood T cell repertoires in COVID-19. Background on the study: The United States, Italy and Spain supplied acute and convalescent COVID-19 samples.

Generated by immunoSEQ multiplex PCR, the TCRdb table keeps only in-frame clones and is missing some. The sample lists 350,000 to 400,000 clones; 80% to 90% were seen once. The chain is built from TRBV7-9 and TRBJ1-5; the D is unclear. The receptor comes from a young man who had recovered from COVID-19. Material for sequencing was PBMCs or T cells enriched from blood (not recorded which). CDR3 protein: CASSPPGPGQPQHF. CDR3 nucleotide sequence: TGTGCCAGCAGCCCCCCAGGACCGGGACAGCCCCAGCATTTT.